This TCR beta chain was found in a study of blood T cell repertoires in COVID-19. For the study at large: Sources were T cells, B-cell-depleted T cells, or PBMCs; the material itself was cDNA or gDNA.

Data came from immunoSEQ multiplex PCR; TCRdb stores just in-frame clones and leaves some out. The table has about 240,000 clones, around 88% seen once. The CDR3 extends over 15 amino acids. Germline CDR1 is SEHNR and CDR2 is FQNEAQ (reference sequence). The V end lost 1 base, the J end lost 4 bases, and 10 bases lay between the germline ends. The sequence was obtained from a woman aged 25 to 39 who had recovered from COVID-19. Specimen: peripheral blood. This chain uses TRBV7-9 with TRBJ1-4, with unresolved D. CDR3 coding DNA: TGTGCCAGCAGCTTAGGAGGGTGGAGTAATGAAAAACTGTTTTTT. It specifies CASSLGGWSNEKLFF.